A single sample is the source of the 3 T cell receptor beta chains below, sequenced in a study of long-term antiretroviral therapy in people with HIV. The run of the v3.0 immunoSEQ assay was at survey level. Clones were sequenced by immunoSEQ multiplex PCR, and TCRdb holds only the in-frame ones, with some missing. The sample has some 30,000 clones; approximately 94% are singletons. Specimen: unsorted PBMCs, collected roughly 7.1 years after starting antiretroviral therapy. These receptor sequences come from a man aged 45 to 65 with HIV.

Written as DNA, the CDR3 is TGTGCCAGCAGCCCCCCCGGGCCCACAGATACGCAGTATTTT. Translated, it gives CASSPPGPTDTQYF. This chain links TRBV7-3 with TRBJ2-3; D gene ambiguous. Germline assignment: CDR1 SGHTA and CDR2 FQGTGA. There are 14 residues in the CDR3. With 5 bases removed from V and 2 bases from J, the gap between germline ends came to 11 bases.

Remarks on this clone: The junction differs from germline at one of its ends, possibly a read error. The same CDR3 is also encoded by other DNA sequences in this sample. The chain joins TRBV30 to TRBJ2-7; D is perhaps TRBD1 or TRBD2 (5 bases each). This CDR3 has 12 residues. CDR1 is GTSNPN and CDR2 is SVGIG in the germline V gene (reference sequence). DNA of the CDR3: TGTGCCTGGAGCGTCGGGACCTACGAACAGTACTTC. Protein sequence: CAWSVGTYEQYF.

This chain uses TRBV29-1 with TRBJ2-3; unclear D gene. Germline values: CDR1 SQVTM, CDR2 ANQGSEA. V shed 5 bases and J shed 5 bases, with 8 bases lying between them. The CDR3 contains 11 residues. DNA of the CDR3: TGCAGCGTTAAGGTGGGAGATACGCAGTATTTT. Encoded protein: CSVKVGDTQYF.